This T cell receptor beta chain was profiled in a study of beta chain features in type 1 diabetes. V was shortened by 1 base and J by 1 base, with 7 bases between the two germline ends. The germline CDR1 and CDR2 sequences are MNHNS and SASEGT. CDR3 length: 14 amino acids. Of the isolated RNA, all was reverse transcribed, and so the sequenced material was expressed TCRB transcripts. This table comes from immunoSEQ multiplex PCR, and its TCRdb copy is limited to in-frame clones, with some not included. The profile shows 120,000 or so clones, about 18% of them singletons. On average, the one heparinised blood draw given by each donor was around 110 mL. Whole-study results and caveats: Researchers report that Type 1 diabetes patients had moderately but significantly shorter TCRB CDR3s across all four CD4+ subsets. Equally in patients and controls, PCR might preferentially amplify shorter templates. Type 1 diabetes patients had VDJ junctions that carried fewer insertions and more deletions.

Ten or more counts support this clone. Its cognate antigen is unknown. Other DNA sequences in the sample encode the same CDR3. This sequence joins TRBV6-1 and TRBJ2-5, with D hard to call. Sequencing was performed on central memory CD4+ T cells from blood. This TCR was recovered from a man in his late teens or twenties with type 1 diabetes. In nucleotides, the CDR3 is TGTGCCAGCAGTGAAGGAACTATCCAAGAGACCCAGTACTTC. Protein sequence: CASSEGTIQETQYF.